A selection of T cell receptor beta chains follows, all from one sample in a study of blood T cell repertoires in COVID-19. The data were produced by immunoSEQ multiplex PCR, yet TCRdb's version contains in-frame clones alone and is incomplete. The table shows 200,000 to 300,000 clones, with 75% to 90% occurring only once. The sequenced material came from peripheral blood. The receptors come from a man aged 55 to 70 who had recovered from COVID-19. CDR3s include the opening cysteine and the closing phenylalanine or tryptophan. Fields, in order: V gene, J gene, clone size, D gene, CDR3 protein, CDR3 DNA. The D gene is left open where the match is weak. The listing skips clone size in some rows; elsewhere it reads once, few, many or a size class.

>TRBV7-9|TRBJ1-6|few|-
CASSLIIRGWSPLHF
TGTGCCAGCAGCTTGATCATCAGGGGATGGTCACCCCTCCACTTT
>TRBV7-9|TRBJ1-1|-|TRBD1
CASSFRQGKNTEAFF
TGTGCCAGCAGCTTCCGACAGGGAAAGAACACTGAAGCTTTCTTT
>TRBV15|TRBJ2-1|-|-
CATSRDRSSSYNEQFF
TGTGCCACTAGCAGAGATCGTTCTAGCTCCTACAATGAGCAGTTCTTC
>TRBV6-5|TRBJ1-2|-|TRBD1
CASRETGVYGYTF
TGTGCCAGCAGAGAGACAGGGGTCTATGGCTACACCTTC
>TRBV14|TRBJ2-2|-|-
CASSQDAVPNTGELFF
TGTGCCAGCAGCCAAGATGCGGTCCCGAACACCGGGGAGCTGTTTTTT
>TRBV18|TRBJ2-3|many|-
CASSGGIDDTQYF
TGTGCCAGCTCAGGGGGGATCGACGATACGCAGTATTTT
>TRBV5-1|TRBJ2-3|-|-
CASSLGYRTDTQYF
TGCGCCAGCAGCTTGGGCTACCGCACAGATACGCAGTATTTT
>TRBV27|TRBJ2-1|-|TRBD1
CASSPIKGARYEQFF
TGTGCCAGCAGTCCAATTAAGGGGGCGCGGTATGAGCAGTTCTTC
>TRBV5-1|TRBJ1-2|once|-
CASSQGGKTGYTF
TGCGCCAGCAGCCAGGGCGGTAAGACTGGCTACACCTTC
>TRBV27|TRBJ1-2|-|-
CASSPLGPLYGYTF
TGTGCCAGCAGCCCGCTAGGTCCTCTCTATGGCTACACCTTC
>TRBV29-1|TRBJ2-1|-|-
CSVEEANTGRDEQFF
TGCAGCGTTGAAGAGGCAAACACAGGGAGAGATGAGCAGTTCTTC
>TRBV6-5|TRBJ1-6|-|-
CASSYSRFSPLHF
TGTGCCAGCAGTTACTCGAGGTTCTCACCCCTCCACTTT
>TRBV11-1|TRBJ1-1|-|-
CASSLGRSTEAFF
TGTGCCAGCAGCTTAGGAAGGAGCACTGAAGCTTTCTTT
>TRBV7-9|TRBJ2-3|-|TRBD2
CASSPGTSRWGDTQYF
TGTGCCAGCAGCCCTGGGACTAGCCGCTGGGGAGATACGCAGTATTTT
>TRBV2|TRBJ2-3|-|TRBD2
CASSAQRGPTDTQYF
TGTGCCAGCAGTGCGCAGCGGGGGCCCACAGATACGCAGTATTTT
>TRBV29-1|TRBJ1-2|-|-
CSVAGQTYGYTF
TGCAGCGTTGCAGGACAAACTTATGGCTACACCTTC
>TRBV27|TRBJ2-3|-|TRBD2
CASSIGIAGPTDTQYF
TGTGCCAGCAGTATAGGAATAGCGGGGCCCACAGATACGCAGTATTTT
>TRBV15|TRBJ1-2|-|-
CATSRDREFNYGYTF
TGTGCCACCAGCAGAGACAGGGAATTCAACTATGGCTACACCTTC
>TRBV19|TRBJ1-5|-|-
CASSISKRGNQPQHF
TGTGCCAGTAGTATTAGTAAGCGGGGGAATCAGCCCCAGCATTTT
>TRBV6-6|TRBJ1-1|-|TRBD1
CASSPSGQTMLNTEAFF
TGTGCCAGCAGTCCTTCGGGACAGACTATGTTGAACACTGAAGCTTTCTTT
>TRBV18|TRBJ1-1|once|TRBD1
CASSPGTGVFEAFF
TGTGCCAGCTCACCCGGGACAGGGGTGTTCGAAGCTTTCTTT
>TRBV30|TRBJ1-2|-|-
CAWSETLGGRGDGYTF
TGTGCCTGGAGTGAAACCCTAGGAGGACGGGGAGATGGCTACACCTTC
>TRBV28|TRBJ2-7|-|TRBD1
CASRVQGARYEQYF
TGTGCCAGCAGGGTGCAGGGGGCTAGGTACGAGCAGTACTTC
>TRBV2|TRBJ2-1|-|-
CASSAGQRLLYNEQFF
TGTGCCAGCAGTGCAGGACAGAGGCTTCTATACAATGAGCAGTTCTTC